The present entry profiles one T cell receptor (beta chain) with its context. Antigen specificity is unknown. Clones were read by immunoSEQ multiplex PCR, and TCRdb kept only the in-frame ones, dropping some. The sample lists some 150,000 clones, around 88% occurring once. Time point defined: blood 4 weeks post-SBRT, at nephrectomy. As to treatment: 15 Gy SBRT to primary tumor, nephrectomy 4 weeks later. Serial blood draws occurred at baseline and 2 and 4 weeks post-SBRT. The data stem from a study of radiation and T cells in renal cell carcinoma. This CDR3 has 15 amino acids. The germline gives CDR1 LNHDA, CDR2 SQIVND (reference sequence). V lost 5 bases to trimming and J lost 5 bases, with 15 bases between them. General study findings and limits: Top tumor clonotypes rose in blood 2 weeks post-radiation, then contracted.

The sample consisted of blood, taken from a patient whose treatment included radiotherapy and nephrectomy. This receptor was taken from a woman between 50 and 59 years old with renal cell carcinoma. The V gene is TRBV19, the J gene TRBJ2-2; possible D gene TRBD2, 6 bases. In DNA form, the CDR3 reads TGTGCCAGTAGTCCCCAGCGGACTACGACCGGGGAGCTGTTTTTT. This codes for CASSPQRTTTGELFF.